This T cell receptor (beta chain) was captured in a study of cytomegalovirus exposure and HLA in healthy donors. Study in general: Of the donors genotyped, about 390 in all, 75% to 90% fell in the Caucasian-associated ancestry cluster.

Germline V gives CDR1 SGHDT, CDR2 YYEEEE. Trimming cost V 0 bases and J 5 bases, with 14 bases left between them. CDR3 length: 15 amino acids. The PCR used 60 Vbeta and 13 Jbeta primers. Repertoires were generated with immunoSEQ multiplex PCR, while TCRdb's copy carries only in-frame clones and drops some. The data hold 95,000 to 150,000 clones, with roughly 80% observed a single time. The chain combines TRBV5-6 with TRBJ1-1, with a weak D call TRBD1 (5 bases). This receptor was taken from a man aged 25 to 40 in good health and CMV-seronegative. Sequencing was carried out using PBMCs. This CDR3 is CASSLAPTEITEAFF. The CDR3 nucleotides are TGTGCCAGCAGCTTGGCGCCGACAGAGATTACTGAAGCTTTCTTT.